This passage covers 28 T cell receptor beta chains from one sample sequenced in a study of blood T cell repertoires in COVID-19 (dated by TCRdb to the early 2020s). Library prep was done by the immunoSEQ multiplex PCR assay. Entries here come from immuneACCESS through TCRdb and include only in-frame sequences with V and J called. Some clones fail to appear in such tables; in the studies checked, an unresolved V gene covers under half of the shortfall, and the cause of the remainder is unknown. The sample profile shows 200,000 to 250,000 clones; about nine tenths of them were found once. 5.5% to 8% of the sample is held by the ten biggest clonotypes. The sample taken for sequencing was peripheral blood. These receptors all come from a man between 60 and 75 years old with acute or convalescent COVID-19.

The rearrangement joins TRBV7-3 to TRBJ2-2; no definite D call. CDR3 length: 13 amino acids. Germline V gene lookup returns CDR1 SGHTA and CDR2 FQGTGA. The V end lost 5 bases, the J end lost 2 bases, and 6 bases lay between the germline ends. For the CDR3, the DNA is TGTGCCAGCAGCCCAAAAAACACCGGGGAGCTGTTTTTT. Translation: CASSPKNTGELFF.

CDR3 amino acids: CASSLVSPSGNTIYF. CDR3 coding DNA: TGTGCCAGCAGCTTAGTCAGTCCCTCTGGAAACACCATATATTTT. The chain has TRBV11-2 and TRBJ1-3; D uncertain. Germline CDR1 SGHAT, CDR2 FQNNGV. Trimming took 1 base from V and 0 from J, leaving 7 bases between them. This CDR3 spans 15 amino acids.

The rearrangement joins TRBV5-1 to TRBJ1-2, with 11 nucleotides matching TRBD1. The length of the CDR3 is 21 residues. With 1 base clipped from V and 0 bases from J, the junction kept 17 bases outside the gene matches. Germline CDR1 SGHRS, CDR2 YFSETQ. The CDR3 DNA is TGCGCCAGCAGCTTGCCATCCCAGAAGACCGGGACAGGGGGAACTAACTATGGCTACACCTTC. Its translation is CASSLPSQKTGTGGTNYGYTF.

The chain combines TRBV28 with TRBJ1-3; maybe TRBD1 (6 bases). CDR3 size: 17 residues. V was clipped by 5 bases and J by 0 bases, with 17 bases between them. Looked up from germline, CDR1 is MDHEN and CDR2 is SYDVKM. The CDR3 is CASSLLGHRASGNTIYF. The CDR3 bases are TGTGCCAGCAGTCTGCTGGGACATCGAGCCTCTGGAAACACCATATATTTT.

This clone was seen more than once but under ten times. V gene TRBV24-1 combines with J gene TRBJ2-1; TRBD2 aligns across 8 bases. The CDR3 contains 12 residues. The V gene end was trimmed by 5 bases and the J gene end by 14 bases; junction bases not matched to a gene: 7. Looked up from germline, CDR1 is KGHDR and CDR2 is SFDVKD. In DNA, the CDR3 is TGTGCCACCAGTGGATACGGGACTAGGGAGTTCTTC. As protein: CATSGYGTREFF.

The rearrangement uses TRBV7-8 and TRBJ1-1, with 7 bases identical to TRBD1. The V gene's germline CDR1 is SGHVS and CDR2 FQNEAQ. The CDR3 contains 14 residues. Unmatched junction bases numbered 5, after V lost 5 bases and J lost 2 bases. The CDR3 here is CASSLGTDNTEAFF. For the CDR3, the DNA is TGTGCCAGCAGCCTCGGGACAGACAACACTGAAGCTTTCTTT.

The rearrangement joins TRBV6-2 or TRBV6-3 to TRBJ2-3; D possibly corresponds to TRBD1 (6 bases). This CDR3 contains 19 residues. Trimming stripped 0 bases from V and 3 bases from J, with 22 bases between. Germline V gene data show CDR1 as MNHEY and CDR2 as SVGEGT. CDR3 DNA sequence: TGTGCCAGCAGTTACTCGATTAAACAGGGTGAGGAGCTTACAGATACGCAGTATTTT. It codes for CASSYSIKQGEELTDTQYF.

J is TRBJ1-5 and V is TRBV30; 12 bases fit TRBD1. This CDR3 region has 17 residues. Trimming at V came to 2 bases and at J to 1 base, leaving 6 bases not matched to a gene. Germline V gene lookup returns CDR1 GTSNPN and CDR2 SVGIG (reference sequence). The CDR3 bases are TGTGCCTGGAGTAGGGACAGGGGGCACCTGAGCAATCAGCCCCAGCATTTT. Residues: CAWSRDRGHLSNQPQHF.

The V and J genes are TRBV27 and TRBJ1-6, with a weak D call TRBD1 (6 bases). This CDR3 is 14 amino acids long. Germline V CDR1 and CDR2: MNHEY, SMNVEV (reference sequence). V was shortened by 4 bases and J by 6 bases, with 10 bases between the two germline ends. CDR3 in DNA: TGTGCCAGCAGTTCACAGGGTGGTAATTCACCCCTCCACTTT. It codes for CASSSQGGNSPLHF.

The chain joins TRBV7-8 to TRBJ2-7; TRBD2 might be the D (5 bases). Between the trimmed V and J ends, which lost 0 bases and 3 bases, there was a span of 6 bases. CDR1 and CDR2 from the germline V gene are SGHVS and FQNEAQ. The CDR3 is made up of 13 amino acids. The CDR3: CASSLAGDYEQYF. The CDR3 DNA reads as TGTGCCAGCAGCTTAGCGGGAGACTACGAGCAGTACTTC. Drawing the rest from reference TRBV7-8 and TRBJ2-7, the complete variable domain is GAGVSQSPRYKVAKRGQDVALRCDPISGHVSLFWYQQALGQGPEFLTYFQNEAQLDKSGLPSDRFFAERPEGSVSTLKIQRTQQEDSAVYLCASSLAGDYEQYFGPGTRLTVT.

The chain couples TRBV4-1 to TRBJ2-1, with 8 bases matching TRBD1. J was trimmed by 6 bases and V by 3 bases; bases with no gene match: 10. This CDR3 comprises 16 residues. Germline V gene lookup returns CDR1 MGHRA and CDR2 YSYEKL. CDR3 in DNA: TGCGCCAGCAGCCAGAGCACCACCAGGGGGCCCAATGAGCAGTTCTTC. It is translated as CASSQSTTRGPNEQFF.

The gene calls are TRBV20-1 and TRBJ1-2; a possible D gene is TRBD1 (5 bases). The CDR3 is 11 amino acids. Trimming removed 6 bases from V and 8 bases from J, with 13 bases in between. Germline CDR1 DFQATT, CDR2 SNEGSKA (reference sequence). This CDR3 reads CSATSRGGYTF. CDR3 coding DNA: TGCAGTGCAACATCACGGGGGGGCTACACCTTC.

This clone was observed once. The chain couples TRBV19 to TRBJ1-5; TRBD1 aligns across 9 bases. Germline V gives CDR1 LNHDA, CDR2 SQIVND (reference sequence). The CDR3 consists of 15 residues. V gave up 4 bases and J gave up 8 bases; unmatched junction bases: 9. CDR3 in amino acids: CASSKTGGPVEPQHF. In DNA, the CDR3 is TGTGCCAGTAGTAAAACAGGGGGCCCCGTTGAGCCCCAGCATTTT.

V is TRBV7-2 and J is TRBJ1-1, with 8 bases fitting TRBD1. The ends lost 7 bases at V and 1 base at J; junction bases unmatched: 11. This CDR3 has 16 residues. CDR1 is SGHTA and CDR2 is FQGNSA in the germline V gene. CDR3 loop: CASKGGDRPSNTEAFF. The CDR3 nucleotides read TGTGCCAGCAAGGGGGGGGACAGGCCATCGAACACTGAAGCTTTCTTT.

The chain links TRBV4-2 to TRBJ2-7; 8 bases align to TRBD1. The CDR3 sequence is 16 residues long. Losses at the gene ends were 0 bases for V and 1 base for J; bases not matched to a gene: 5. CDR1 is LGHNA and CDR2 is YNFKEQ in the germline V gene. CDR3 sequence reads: CASSQEPDRGSYEQYF. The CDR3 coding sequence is TGTGCCAGCAGCCAAGAACCAGACAGGGGATCCTACGAGCAGTACTTC.

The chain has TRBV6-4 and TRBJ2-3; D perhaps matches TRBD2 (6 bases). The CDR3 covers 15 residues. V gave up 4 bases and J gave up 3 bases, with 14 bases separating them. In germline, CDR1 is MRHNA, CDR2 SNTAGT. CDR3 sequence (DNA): TGTGCCAGCAGTGTGTCGGGAGTTGGGACAGATACGCAGTATTTT. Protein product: CASSVSGVGTDTQYF.

CDR3 bases: TGTGCCAGCAGCTTAGAGCGTTCAGCCAAAAACATTCAGTACTTC. Its protein is CASSLERSAKNIQYF. The gene calls are TRBV11-3 and TRBJ2-4, with D uncertain. This CDR3 is 15 amino acids long. Trimming left V 0 bases short and J 0 bases short, with 6 bases between. From germline, CDR1 is SGHNT and CDR2 YENEEA.

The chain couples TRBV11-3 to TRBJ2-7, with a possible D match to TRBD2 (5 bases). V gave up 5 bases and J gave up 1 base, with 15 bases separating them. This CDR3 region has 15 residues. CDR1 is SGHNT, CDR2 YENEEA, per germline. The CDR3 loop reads CASSPEGRGSYEQYF. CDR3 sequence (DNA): TGTGCCAGCAGCCCAGAGGGCCGCGGATCCTACGAGCAGTACTTC.

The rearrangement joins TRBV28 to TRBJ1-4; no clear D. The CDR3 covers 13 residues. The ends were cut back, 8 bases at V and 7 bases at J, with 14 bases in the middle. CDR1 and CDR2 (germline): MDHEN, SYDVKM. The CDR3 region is CASANTPGEKLFF. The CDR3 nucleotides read TGTGCCAGCGCTAACACCCCAGGTGAAAAACTGTTTTTT.

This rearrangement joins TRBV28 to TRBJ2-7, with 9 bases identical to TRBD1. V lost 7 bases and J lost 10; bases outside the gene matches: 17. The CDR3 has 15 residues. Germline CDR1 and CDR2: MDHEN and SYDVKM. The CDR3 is CASISGGTGGDVQYF. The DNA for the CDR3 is TGTGCCAGCATTTCAGGCGGAACAGGGGGCGACGTTCAGTACTTC.

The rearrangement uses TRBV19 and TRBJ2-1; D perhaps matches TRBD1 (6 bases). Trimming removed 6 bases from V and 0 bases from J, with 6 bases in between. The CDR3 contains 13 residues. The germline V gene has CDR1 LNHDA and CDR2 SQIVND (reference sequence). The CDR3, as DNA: TGTGCCAGTAGACAGGGCTCCTACAATGAGCAGTTCTTC. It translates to CASRQGSYNEQFF.

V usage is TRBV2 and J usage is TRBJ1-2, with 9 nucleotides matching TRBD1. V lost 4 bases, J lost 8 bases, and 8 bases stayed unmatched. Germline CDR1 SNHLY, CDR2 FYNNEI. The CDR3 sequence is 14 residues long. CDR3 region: CASSGPQGAEGYTF. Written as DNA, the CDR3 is TGTGCCAGCAGTGGCCCACAGGGGGCTGAGGGCTACACCTTC.

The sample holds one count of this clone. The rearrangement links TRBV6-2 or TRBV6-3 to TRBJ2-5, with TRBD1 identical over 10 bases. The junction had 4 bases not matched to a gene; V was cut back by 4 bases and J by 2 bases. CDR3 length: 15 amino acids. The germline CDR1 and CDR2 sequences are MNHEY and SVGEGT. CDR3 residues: CASSFPGQGQETQYF. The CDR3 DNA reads TGTGCCAGCAGTTTCCCGGGACAGGGGCAAGAGACCCAGTACTTC.

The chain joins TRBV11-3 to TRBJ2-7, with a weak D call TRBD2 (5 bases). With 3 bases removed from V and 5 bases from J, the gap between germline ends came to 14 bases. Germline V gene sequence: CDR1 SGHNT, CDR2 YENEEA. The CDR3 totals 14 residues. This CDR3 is CASSFRGWENEQYF. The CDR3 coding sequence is TGTGCCAGCAGCTTTAGAGGGTGGGAGAACGAGCAGTACTTC.

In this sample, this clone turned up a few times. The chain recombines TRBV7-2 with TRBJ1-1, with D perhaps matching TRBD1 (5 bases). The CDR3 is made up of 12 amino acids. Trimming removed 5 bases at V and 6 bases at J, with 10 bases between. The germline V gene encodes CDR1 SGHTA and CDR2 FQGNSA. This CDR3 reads CASSGWGAEAFF. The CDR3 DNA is TGTGCCAGCAGCGGCTGGGGGGCTGAAGCTTTCTTT.

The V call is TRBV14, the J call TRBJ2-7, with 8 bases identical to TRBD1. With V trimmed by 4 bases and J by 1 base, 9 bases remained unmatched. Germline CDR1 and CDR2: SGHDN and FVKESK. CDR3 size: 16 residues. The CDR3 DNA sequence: TGTGCCAGCAGCCCGACAGGGGCCCGCCGATCCTACGAGCAGTACTTC. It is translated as CASSPTGARRSYEQYF.

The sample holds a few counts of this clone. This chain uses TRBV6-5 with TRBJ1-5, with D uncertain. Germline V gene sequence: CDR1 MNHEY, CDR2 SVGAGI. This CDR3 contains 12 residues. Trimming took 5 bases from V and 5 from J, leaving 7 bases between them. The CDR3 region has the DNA TGTGCCAGCAGTCTAGCAGATCAGCCCCAGCATTTT. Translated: CASSLADQPQHF.

The CDR3 sequence is CASSPARTGIYEQYF. The CDR3, as DNA: TGTGCCAGCTCACCAGCCCGGACAGGCATATACGAGCAGTACTTC. The chain employs TRBV18 and TRBJ2-7; 7 nucleotides line up with TRBD1. Germline V gene sequence: CDR1 KGHSH, CDR2 LQKENI. The CDR3 runs 15 residues. The V and J ends lost 2 bases and 4 bases, in that order; junction bases with no gene match: 8.